The clone carrying this TCR beta chain has just a few counts. The sample is drawn from a study of blood T cells in healthy people across ages. Researchers collected 7.5 to 10 milliliters of peripheral blood from every single donor. Then a second PCR, running about 6 to 11 cycles, was carried out with a sample-barcoded 5' primer and a J-beta primer mix. MiXCR, run by TCRdb on the 5' RACE reads, gives a single entry per CDR3 protein. This table has approximately 760,000 distinct CDR3 sequences, 20% to 25% appearing once. The data were also submitted as part of a second study, on T cells of mothers and their children. This second study says: Per mother, over 9 million TCR beta CDR3 reads were obtained; per child, 2.5 million to 3.5 million. In related and unrelated pairs alike, thymic selection shapes TCR recombination output, with inherited differences minor. No persistent microchimeric T cell clones were detected at approximately 91 clones per million clonotypes sensitivity.

Sequencing was done on a sample of blood. The TCR was taken from a boy between 10 and 17 years old in good health.

As DNA, the CDR3 is TGCAGTGCTCCGGGGCCAGCCGTTTACAATGAGCAGTTCTTC. Its translation is CSAPGPAVYNEQFF. The V and J genes are TRBV20-1 and TRBJ2-1; D might be TRBD1 or TRBD2, each matching 5 bases. The V end lost 5 bases, the J end lost 4 bases, and 15 bases lay between the germline ends. Germline V lookup: CDR1 DFQATT, CDR2 SNEGSKA (reference sequence). The length of the CDR3 is 14 residues.